This T cell receptor beta chain was sequenced during a study of T cell clones after liver transplantation (dated by TCRdb to the late 2010s). Looking at the study overall: The samples were obtained from ITN030ST, a randomized trial that attempted immunosuppression withdrawal within 2 years after liver transplantation. Donor-reactive T cell clones were identified using TCRbeta sequencing after a pre-transplant mixed lymphocyte reaction and were then followed in post-transplant blood. Third party-reactive TCRbeta sequences from pre-transplant MLRs were also identified as an antigen-independent comparator for donor-reactive sequences. Of the eight recipients, a few were HCV-positive, while the remaining recipients had been transplanted for non-autoimmune, non-viral indications. Subjects received no induction therapy and standard immunosuppression until randomization at 12-24 months post-transplant. Tolerance was defined as complete withdrawal of immunosuppression for at least one year without a rise in liver enzymes beyond twice the upper limit of normal. Blood samples were collected pre-transplant, then pre-randomization ahead of withdrawal, and finally post-randomization once withdrawal had either been completed or failed. A cohort of 8 liver transplant recipients was studied, of whom 3 were classified as tolerant and 5 as non-tolerant. Paper-wide results and their limitations: Low numbers of available donor cells limited the measurable donor-reactive repertoire in a couple of subjects. When repertoire turnover was taken into account, detection of donor-reactive sequences was significantly reduced in 7 of 8 subjects for CD4 and in 8 of 8 subjects for CD8. Without allograft tissue specimens, donor-reactive T cells may have migrated into the graft rather than being deleted. The decline in donor-reactive sequences exceeded the decline in third party-reactive sequences, suggesting partial antigen-specific deletion that was unrelated to withdrawal success. Conclusions were preliminary, limited by small, heterogeneous patient numbers and non-standardized post-transplant time points. In most of the 8 subjects, regardless of tolerance or HCV status, circulating donor-reactive CD4 TCRbeta sequences dropped significantly post-transplant.

Per the publication, the time point label means: pre-transplant. Thawed unstimulated PBMCs were stained for CD3, CD4 and CD8 and FACS-sorted into CD3+CD4+ and CD3+CD8+ populations. Each of the 8 studied subjects was randomized to immunosuppression withdrawal. The Qiagen DNeasy Blood and Tissue Kit was used to isolate genomic DNA. Frozen genomic DNA underwent high-throughput TCRbeta CDR3 sequencing by immunoSEQ, including PCR amplification, mapping, bias correction and internal controls. On the authors' methods: Only productive rearrangements were retained, and each unique TCRbeta sequence was defined by its CDR3 nucleotide sequence together with its V and J gene. For a sequence to be called donor-reactive, it needed a frequency of at least 0.01% and at least 5-fold expansion in CFSE-low cells compared with unstimulated pre-transplant cells. Minimum frequency thresholds were set for each subject on the basis of the unstimulated sample with the lowest template count, so that a detection power of at least 90% was ensured. Jensen-Shannon divergence between the top 1000 TCRbeta sequences post-transplant and pre-transplant was used to measure repertoire turnover. Two-sided Fisher's exact tests were used to test for changes in the detection of donor-reactive sequences. TCRdb re-hosts the immuneACCESS table, in-frame sequences only. Its copies lack some clones; in the studies checked, an unresolved V gene accounts for under half of them, and the cause for the rest is not known. V and J calls and clone size follow that table, whereas D and trimming were derived from the DNA. This sample lists 85,000 to 130,000 clones; about 81% were detected once. Together, the top ten hold 0.85% to 1% of the sample.

CDR1 and CDR2, looked up from the germline V gene (reference sequence), are MNHEY and SMNVEV. V lost 3 bases and J lost 7 bases; the stretch between them is 12 bases long. The CDR3 runs 13 residues from the cysteine to the phenylalanine. Only the CDR3 DNA is retained, 39 bases long and in frame from the first base. This clone has a single count. Its antigen is unknown. No base quality information exists; no much larger clone differs at one position. The chain uses TRBV27 and TRBJ2-5; the D gene is perhaps TRBD2, on 5 matching bases. The sample here was CD4+ T cells from blood, taken before liver transplant. This receptor was identified in a human donor who received a liver transplant. CDR3 reads: CASSFNGVGTQYF. The nucleotides read TGTGCCAGCAGTTTCAACGGGGTGGGGACCCAGTACTTC.